The subject of this entry is one T cell receptor beta chain. The antigen is unknown. Sequenced by immunoSEQ multiplex PCR; TCRdb stores in-frame clones only, minus some. The sample holds about 160,000 clones; about nine tenths are singletons and the top ten take about 4.7%. The entry originates in a study of lymphopenia after photon versus proton radiotherapy. Study-level points and caveats: Relative stability marked proton patients; photon patients lost diversity and naive cells. Better survival with proton therapy was suggested as possible, not demonstrated. After lymphocyte nadir, photon-treated repertoires showed oligoclonal expansion, especially CD8+ Temra. Larger post-nadir TCR diversity loss correlated inversely with survival in deceased patients.

This CDR3 is 16 amino acids long. CDR1 is SNHLY, CDR2 FYNNEI, per germline. V lost 3 bases and J lost 7; bases outside the gene matches: 8. V gene TRBV2 combines with J gene TRBJ2-7, with 14 positions matching TRBD2. Sequenced here: peripheral blood, sampled from a patient treated with photon-based radiotherapy. The source of this sequence is a man in his fifties with gastric cancer. The DNA of the CDR3 is TGTGCCAGCAGTGACCACTGGACTAGCGGGAGGAGAGAGCAGTACTTC. It translates to CASSDHWTSGRREQYF.